This TCR beta chain was obtained from a study of T cell changes during pregnancy in multiple sclerosis. The CDR3 length is 14 residues. Germline lookup yields CDR1 MDHEN and CDR2 SYDVKM. The V gene lost 1 base and the J gene lost 3 bases, with 7 bases spanning the gap. Clones were read by immunoSEQ multiplex PCR, and TCRdb kept only the in-frame ones, dropping some. Among over 90,000 clones listed, about 90% were seen once. Sequencing used peripheral blood, obtained after pregnancy. The receptor was derived from a female donor with multiple sclerosis, enrolled in a pregnancy study. The V call is TRBV28, the J call TRBJ1-5; tentative D call: TRBD1 (5 bases). CDR3 region: CASSLSGYNQPQHF. The CDR3 DNA sequence: TGTGCCAGCAGTTTATCAGGGTACAATCAGCCCCAGCATTTT.